Below, 9 T cell receptor beta chains from the same sample are listed, as sequenced in a study of Graves' ophthalmopathy and Graves' hyperthyroidism. Beta-chain TCR CDR3 regions were amplified from RNA transcripts. First-round RT-PCR employed HTBI primers, with a second-round multiplex PCR after it. TCRdb re-called the multiplex PCR reads with MiXCR, one entry per CDR3 protein. There are about 390,000 distinct CDR3 sequences in the sample; roughly 17% occur only once, and roughly 2.3% lies in the top ten. Material for sequencing was peripheral blood. These TCRs come from an adult woman with stable Graves' hyperthyroidism.

At least ten counts were recorded for this clonotype. The chain uses TRBV20-1 and TRBJ2-7; D may be TRBD2 (6 bases). Germline lookup yields CDR1 DFQATT and CDR2 SNEGSKA (reference sequence). Trimming stripped 1 base from V and 3 bases from J, with 13 bases between. The CDR3 sequence is 14 residues long. CDR3 sequence (DNA): TGCAGTGCTAGAGTTGGAGGGGTGAGCTACGAGCAGTACTTC. This translates into CSARVGGVSYEQYF.

The V gene is TRBV18, the J gene TRBJ1-6; D not resolved. CDR3 length: 15 amino acids. From germline, CDR1 is KGHSH and CDR2 LQKENI. V was trimmed by 3 bases and J by 0 bases, leaving 6 bases between them. The CDR3 region is CASSPESSYNSPLHF. Written as DNA, the CDR3 is TGTGCCAGCTCACCGGAAAGCTCCTATAATTCACCCCTCCACTTT.

This clonotype was detected many times. The chain couples TRBV7-8 to TRBJ2-7, with D perhaps TRBD1 or TRBD2 (6 bases each). Trimming removed 5 bases at V and 2 bases at J, with 13 bases between. CDR1 SGHVS and CDR2 FQNEAQ come from the germline V gene. The CDR3 runs to 14 residues. The chain's CDR3 is CASSQTGGPYEQYF. CDR3 in DNA: TGTGCCAGCAGCCAGACCGGGGGCCCCTACGAGCAGTACTTC.

The rearrangement uses TRBV27 and TRBJ2-7, with TRBD2 matching over 13 bases. This CDR3 is 15 amino acids long. Trimming cost V 5 bases and J 3 bases; bases outside gene matches: 4. Germline values: CDR1 MNHEY, CDR2 SMNVEV (reference sequence). As DNA, the CDR3 is TGTGCCAGCAGTGGACTAGCGGGGGTCTTCTACGAGCAGTACTTC. It yields the protein CASSGLAGVFYEQYF.

This clonotype showed up just a few times. The chain employs TRBV19 and TRBJ2-2, with D uncertain. The length of the CDR3 is 16 residues. Looked up from germline, CDR1 is LNHDA and CDR2 is SQIVND (reference sequence). Trimming took off 3 bases at V and 0 bases at J, with 11 bases between the two ends. The CDR3 loop reads CASSIYRYSNTGELFF. In DNA form, the CDR3 reads TGTGCCAGTAGTATTTATCGTTACTCGAACACCGGGGAGCTGTTTTTT.

This clonotype has ten or more counts. The V call is TRBV28, the J call TRBJ1-2; D not resolved. Trimming removed 8 bases from V and 1 base from J, with 11 bases in between. The V gene's germline CDR1 is MDHEN and CDR2 SYDVKM. The CDR3 is made up of 13 amino acids. CDR3 bases: TGTGCCAGCCTGCAAGGCGATAACTATGGCTACACCTTC. Amino acids: CASLQGDNYGYTF.

There are many counts of this clonotype. The genes are TRBV15 and TRBJ2-5, with D tentatively TRBD1 (5 bases). The germline CDR1 and CDR2 sequences are LNHNV and YYDKDF (reference sequence). The CDR3 runs to 11 residues. Deletions cut 7 bases from V and 7 bases from J, with 10 bases between. The DNA of the CDR3 is TGTGCCACCATCGTTCAGGGGACCCAGTACTTC. This encodes CATIVQGTQYF.

This clonotype was recorded many times. This chain connects TRBV4-2 to TRBJ2-7, with D unclear. Germline values: CDR1 LGHNA, CDR2 YNFKEQ. The CDR3 sequence is 17 residues long. Between the trimmed V and J ends, which lost 0 bases and 3 bases, there was a span of 18 bases. The CDR3 DNA sequence: TGTGCCAGCAGCCAAGATAAGGCGGACCATAGCTTCTACGAGCAGTACTTC. Its translation: CASSQDKADHSFYEQYF.

Many counts were recorded for this clonotype. A read error may be the cause here, since a much bigger clone is one base away. The CDR3 sequence: CASSFRDRGETKYF. CDR3 bases: TGTGCCAGCAGTTTCCGGGACAGAGGAGAGACCAAGTACTTC. The rearrangement links TRBV2 to TRBJ2-5; TRBD1 aligns across 7 bases. The CDR3 spans 14 residues. The germline V gene has CDR1 SNHLY and CDR2 FYNNEI.